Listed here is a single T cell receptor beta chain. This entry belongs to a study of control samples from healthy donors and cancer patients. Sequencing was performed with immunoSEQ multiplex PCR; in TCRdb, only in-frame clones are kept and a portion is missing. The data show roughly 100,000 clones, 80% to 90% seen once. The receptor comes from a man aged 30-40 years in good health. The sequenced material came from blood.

CDR3 sequence: CAWSRTGPRGANVLTF. As DNA, the CDR3 is TGTGCCTGGAGTCGGACTGGACCCCGCGGGGCCAACGTCCTGACTTTC. The chain is built from TRBV30 and TRBJ2-6, with TRBD2 as a possible D gene (5 bases). In germline, CDR1 is GTSNPN, CDR2 SVGIG (reference sequence). V lost 2 bases, J lost 4 bases, and 15 bases lay in between. The CDR3 is made up of 16 amino acids.